These T cell receptor beta chains were read from a single sample in a study of blood T cells in healthy people across ages. TCRdb passed the 5' RACE reads through MiXCR, listing each CDR3 protein once. The table lists some 1,500,000 distinct CDR3 sequences, around 40% of them singletons. The sequenced sample consisted of blood. The receptors here all came from a woman between 18 and 30 years old in good health. Each CDR3 is given with its conserved first and last residue. The D gene is left open where the match is weak. Clone size, where shown, is once, few, many, or a class for clones that have expanded.

d_gene | j_gene | v_gene | abundance | CDR3nt | CDR3aa
TRBD1 | TRBJ1-1 | TRBV5-5 | . | TGTGCCAGCAGCTTCCATACAGGGGGCTCGAACACTGAAGCTTTCTTT | CASSFHTGGSNTEAFF
. | TRBJ2-3 | TRBV6-2/TRBV6-3 | many | TGTGCCAGCAGTTCCGCAGATACGCAGTATTTT | CASSSADTQYF
TRBD1 | TRBJ1-2 | TRBV27 | few | TGTGCCAGCAGGGTACAGGGGATGGATGGCTACACCTTC | CASRVQGMDGYTF
. | TRBJ2-7 | TRBV12-3/TRBV12-4 | few | TGTGCCAGCAGTTTCAGGGCGGGTGACTACGAGCAGTACTTC | CASSFRAGDYEQYF
. | TRBJ1-6 | TRBV7-2 | many | TGTGCCAGCAGCTTACTAGGAGCTAATTCACCCCTCCACTTT | CASSLLGANSPLHF
TRBD1 | TRBJ2-5 | TRBV12-3/TRBV12-4 | . | TGTGCCAGCAGTTTACTTGACAGGGGTGGAAAGGGCCAGTACTTC | CASSLLDRGGKGQYF
. | TRBJ1-2 | TRBV12-3/TRBV12-4 | few | TGTGCCAGCAGTTTAGTCCTCAGGGGAGAGGGTGGTTACACCTTC | CASSLVLRGEGGYTF
TRBD2 | TRBJ2-7 | TRBV7-2 | . | TGTGCCAGCAGCTTAGACGGACTAGCGGGGGGGTACGAGCAGTACTTC | CASSLDGLAGGYEQYF
. | TRBJ2-1 | TRBV20-1 | few | TGCAGTGCTACTAAAGCCGGACAGTCGTACAATGAGCAGTTCTTC | CSATKAGQSYNEQFF
. | TRBJ2-5 | TRBV20-1 | . | TGCAGTGCTAGGACAGGCTTGGGGGAGCAGTACTTC | CSARTGLGEQYF
. | TRBJ1-2 | TRBV28 | few | TGTGCCAGCAGTTTTGGGGCAGCAAGCTATGGCTACACCTTC | CASSFGAASYGYTF
. | TRBJ2-4 | TRBV7-2 | . | TGTGCCAGCAGCGATTCCGGGACAAAAAACATTCAGTACTTC | CASSDSGTKNIQYF
. | TRBJ2-7 | TRBV20-1 | few | TGCAGTTGGACCTCGTGGGGGCGACCAACCTACGAGCAGTACTTC | CSWTSWGRPTYEQYF
. | TRBJ2-4 | TRBV6-5 | . | TGTGCCAGCAGTGGGGGGCAGGGAGTGTACGGGCAGTACTTC | CASSGGQGVYGQYF
. | TRBJ2-3 | TRBV7-2 | . | TGTGCCAGCAGCTTCTCCTCCCTGGCAGATACGCAGTATTTT | CASSFSSLADTQYF
TRBD2 | TRBJ2-3 | TRBV12-3/TRBV12-4 | . | TGTGCCAGCAGTTTAACGGGACTAGCGGGAGGTTCCAGCACAGATACGCAGTATTTT | CASSLTGLAGGSSTDTQYF
TRBD2 | TRBJ2-3 | TRBV15 | . | TGTGCCACCAGCAGAGAAGGACTAGCGGGAGAAGATACGCAGTATTTT | CATSREGLAGEDTQYF
TRBD1 | TRBJ2-7 | TRBV12-3/TRBV12-4 | . | TGTGCCAGCACCCTGGGACAGGGGTGCGAGCAGTACTTC | CASTLGQGCEQYF
. | TRBJ1-5 | TRBV20-1 | . | TGCAGTGCTAGAGTTACCCTTGGGAGCAATCAGCCCCAGCATTTT | CSARVTLGSNQPQHF
. | TRBJ1-2 | TRBV7-9 | . | TGTGCCAGCAGCTCATCAAAACTGGTACACGATGGCTACACCTTC | CASSSSKLVHDGYTF
TRBD1 | TRBJ2-1 | TRBV9 | . | TGTGCCAGCAGCGTAGTCGTTGGGACAGACTACAATGAGCAGTTCTTC | CASSVVVGTDYNEQFF
. | TRBJ1-2 | TRBV28 | few | TGTGCCAGCAGGGTAGGGGGGCGCAATGGCTACACCTTC | CASRVGGRNGYTF
. | TRBJ2-3 | TRBV12-3/TRBV12-4 | many | TGTGCCAGCAGTTTATCAGGCCCAGATACGCAGTATTTT | CASSLSGPDTQYF
TRBD2 | TRBJ2-1 | TRBV5-1 | few | TGCGCCAGCAGCTTGGTGGCTAGCGGGACTGACAATGAGCAGTTCTTC | CASSLVASGTDNEQFF
TRBD2 | TRBJ2-2 | TRBV29-1 | . | TGCAGCGTTCTAGCGGGGGGGAACACCGGGGAGCTGTTTTTT | CSVLAGGNTGELFF
. | TRBJ2-1 | TRBV5-1 | . | TGCGCCAGCAGCTCGGTGGGTAGCGAGTGGCATGAGCAGTTCTTC | CASSSVGSEWHEQFF
. | TRBJ2-4 | TRBV12-3/TRBV12-4 | once | TGTGCCAGCAGCTTTGGGGGCAAGGGGTTGGACATTCAGTACTTC | CASSFGGKGLDIQYF
. | TRBJ2-3 | TRBV6-4 | . | TGTGCCAGCAGCCCAGAAGTATACACAGATACGCAGTATTTT | CASSPEVYTDTQYF